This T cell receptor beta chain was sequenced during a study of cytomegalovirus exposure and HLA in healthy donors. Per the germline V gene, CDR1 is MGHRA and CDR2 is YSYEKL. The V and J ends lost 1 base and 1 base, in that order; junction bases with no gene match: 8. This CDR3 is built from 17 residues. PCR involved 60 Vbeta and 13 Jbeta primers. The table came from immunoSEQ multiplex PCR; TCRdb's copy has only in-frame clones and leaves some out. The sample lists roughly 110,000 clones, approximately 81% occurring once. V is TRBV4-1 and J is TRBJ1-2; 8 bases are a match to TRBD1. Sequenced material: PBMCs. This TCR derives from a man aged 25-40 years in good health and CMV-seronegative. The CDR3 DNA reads TGCGCCAGCAGCCAAGTCAGCCAGGGGGCACTTAACTATGGCTACACCTTC. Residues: CASSQVSQGALNYGYTF.